The 16 T cell receptor beta chains in this list originate from one sample, sequenced in a study of tumor and adjacent non-tumor tissue in lung cancer. RNA was extracted from bulk tissue without any cell sorting. The library came from three nested PCR rounds adapted from ARM-PCR protocols. TCRdb re-called the multiplex PCR reads with MiXCR, one entry per CDR3 protein. There are roughly 120,000 distinct CDR3 sequences in the sample; around 80% occur only once, and about 40% lies in the top ten. The sample comprised lung tumor tissue. Source of these receptors: a woman aged 60-75 years with non-small cell lung cancer.

This clonotype has only one observation. Sequence at one end of the junction differs from germline and may be a read error. V is TRBV6-1 and J is TRBJ1-6; D gene unclear. Germline V gene sequence: CDR1 MNHNS, CDR2 SASEGT. The CDR3 length is 14 residues. As DNA, the CDR3 is TGTACCAGCAGCGGCGATGGTGGGCCTTCACCCCTCCACTTT. It codes for CTSSGDGGPSPLHF.

Comment on this clonotype: The junction departs from germline at one end; a sequencing error may be responsible. The V call is TRBV11-1, the J call TRBJ1-1; no firm D call. Germline V gene lookup returns CDR1 SGHAT and CDR2 FQDESV (reference sequence). This CDR3 has 16 amino acids. The CDR3 DNA is TGTGCCAGCAACTTAGTGGACGCTATCCCGTACACTGAAGCTTTCTTT. Translated: CASNLVDAIPYTEAFF.

About this clonotype itself: The conserved closing phenylalanine or tryptophan is absent in this CDR3, likely reflecting a read error. The chain uses TRBV14 and TRBJ2-1, with D possibly matching TRBD2 (6 bases). There are 15 residues in the CDR3. Germline loops: CDR1 SGHDN, CDR2 FVKESK. CDR3 DNA: TGTACCAGCAGCCAAGATAGCGGAGCCTACAATGAGCAGTTCCTC. It yields the protein CTSSQDSGAYNEQFL.

As regards this clonotype: This could be a read error, since a much larger clone is one nucleotide away. The chain joins TRBV5-5 to TRBJ1-2; D unresolved. Trimming took 4 bases from V and 3 from J, leaving 4 bases between them. Germline V lookup: CDR1 SGHKS, CDR2 YYEKEE (reference sequence). The CDR3 extends over 11 amino acids. CDR3 bases: TGTGCCAGCAGCGCGGACTATGGCTACACCTTC. It yields the protein CASSADYGYTF.

Comment on this clonotype: The conserved final phenylalanine or tryptophan is absent from the CDR3, which likely points to a read error. The rearrangement links TRBV5-1 to TRBJ1-1; D not resolved. The CDR3 extends over 13 amino acids. Germline values: CDR1 SGHRS, CDR2 YFSETQ. This CDR3 reads CANSLAGNTEAFL. For the CDR3, the DNA is TGCGCCAACAGCCTGGCCGGGAACACTGAAGCTTTCCTT.

On this clonotype itself: A much larger clonotype is one base distant, so this may be a read error. J is TRBJ1-1 and V is TRBV4-2; 7 nucleotides match TRBD1. Per the germline V gene, CDR1 is LGHNA and CDR2 is YNFKEQ. This CDR3 is built from 15 residues. The CDR3 loop is CASSAGGGSDTETFF. In DNA, the CDR3 is TGTGCCAGCAGCGCAGGGGGGGGCTCGGACACTGAAACTTTCTTT.

This clonotype was counted once. The final CDR3 position lacks the conserved phenylalanine or tryptophan, pointing to a likely read error. The chain is built from TRBV6-1 and TRBJ1-1; 8 nucleotides agree with TRBD1. V trimming: 8 bases; J trimming: 7 bases; junction bases outside the gene matches: 9. The germline V gene has CDR1 MNHNS and CDR2 SASEGT. The CDR3 has 13 residues. The CDR3, as DNA: TGTGCCAGCCAGACCGACAGGGGAAATGAAGCTTTCTCT. As protein: CASQTDRGNEAFS.

The sample holds many counts of this clonotype. V usage is TRBV20-1 and J usage is TRBJ1-2; D not resolved. Per the germline V gene, CDR1 is DFQATT and CDR2 is SNEGSKA (reference sequence). This CDR3 is built from 11 residues. V was shortened by 7 bases and J by 4 bases, with 10 bases between the two germline ends. The CDR3: CSGVGPYGYTF. Written as DNA, the CDR3 is TGCAGTGGTGTAGGTCCCTATGGCTACACCTTC.

In the case of this clonotype: Sequence at one end of the junction differs from germline and may be a read error. The chain combines TRBV11-3 with TRBJ2-3; possible D gene TRBD2, 5 bases. Germline V gene lookup returns CDR1 SGHNT and CDR2 YENEEA. This CDR3 region has 15 residues. Here the CDR3 reads CASSAAGHGGHTQYF. The CDR3 nucleotides are TGTGCTAGCAGCGCCGCCGGGCATGGAGGTCATACGCAGTATTTT.

CDR3 sequence reads: CASSKGGDERETQYF. CDR3 nucleotide sequence: TGTGCCAGCAGCAAAGGAGGGGACGAGAGGGAGACCCAGTACTTC. The chain links TRBV5-4 to TRBJ2-5, with D tentatively TRBD2 (6 bases). Germline assignment: CDR1 SGHNT and CDR2 YYREEE (reference sequence). Trimming removed 4 bases from V and 5 bases from J, with 18 bases in between. The CDR3 contains 15 residues.

For this clonotype: The final CDR3 position lacks the conserved phenylalanine or tryptophan, pointing to a likely read error. This chain connects TRBV20-1 to TRBJ2-5; the match to TRBD2 covers 7 bases. V dropped 5 bases and J dropped 6; count of bases not matched to a gene: 9. The CDR3 consists of 13 residues. Germline V gene sequence: CDR1 DFQATT, CDR2 SNEGSKA (reference sequence). CDR3 sequence (DNA): TGCAGTGCTGGGGGGGGGGTTCCCCAGACCCAGTACCTC. It encodes CSAGGGVPQTQYL.

The chain is built from TRBV11-3 and TRBJ2-5, with 12 bases fitting TRBD2. The V gene's germline CDR1 is SGHNT and CDR2 YENEEA. Trimming at V came to 7 bases and at J to 8 bases, leaving 14 bases not matched to a gene. The CDR3 sequence is 16 residues long. The CDR3: CASTSRWTSGMDTQYF. CDR3 DNA sequence: TGTGCCAGCACCTCTCGTTGGACTAGCGGGATGGATACCCAGTACTTC.

About this clonotype itself: Relative to the germline gene, one junction end is altered; a read error may explain this. This chain joins TRBV11-3 and TRBJ2-2, with 10 bases matching TRBD1. Germline V CDR1 and CDR2: SGHNT, YENEEA. This CDR3 spans 15 amino acids. The CDR3, as DNA: TGTGCCAGTAGCCTCGGGACAGGGGTCACCGGGGAGATGCTTTTT. Amino acids: CASSLGTGVTGEMLF.

Concerning this clonotype: Possible read error: a much larger clone is one base away. The rearrangement uses TRBV20-1 and TRBJ2-7, with TRBD1 matching 8 bases. Germline V CDR1 and CDR2: DFQATT, SNEGSKA (reference sequence). CDR3 length equals 14 residues. The CDR3 region has the DNA TGCAGTTCTAGAAATTTACAGGGGGTGTCCGAGCAGTACTTC. The encoded protein is CSSRNLQGVSEQYF.

On this clonotype: A junction end diverges from the germline sequence, so it may reflect a read error. CDR3 nucleotide sequence: TGTGCCAGCAAGAACAGTCTGAGAGGAAACATCATATATTTT. Translating it yields CASKNSLRGNIIYF. This chain links TRBV6-2 or TRBV6-3 with TRBJ1-3; D is unresolved. The CDR3 runs to 14 residues. The V gene's germline CDR1 is MNHEY and CDR2 SVGEGT.

As for this clonotype: The junction departs from the called germline gene at one end, perhaps through a read error. The V call is TRBV4-3, the J call TRBJ2-1; D gene unclear. CDR3 length equals 16 residues. Germline assignment: CDR1 LGHNA and CDR2 YSLEER. The CDR3 loop reads CASSQEVVGTYNEQFF. DNA for the CDR3: TGCGCCAGTAGCCAAGAAGTTGTGGGCACCTACAATGAGCAGTTCTTC.